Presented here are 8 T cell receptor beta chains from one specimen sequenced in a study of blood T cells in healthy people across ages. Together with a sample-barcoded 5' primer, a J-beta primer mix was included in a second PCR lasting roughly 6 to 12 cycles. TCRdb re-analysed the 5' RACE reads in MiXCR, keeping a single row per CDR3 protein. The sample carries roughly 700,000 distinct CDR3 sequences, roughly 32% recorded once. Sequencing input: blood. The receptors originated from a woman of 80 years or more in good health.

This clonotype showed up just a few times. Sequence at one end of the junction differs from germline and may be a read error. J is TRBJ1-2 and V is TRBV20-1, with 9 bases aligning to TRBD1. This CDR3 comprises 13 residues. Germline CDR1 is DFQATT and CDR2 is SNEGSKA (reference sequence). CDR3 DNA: TGCAGTCCTAGGACAGGGGCTAGCTATGGCTACACCTTC. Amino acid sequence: CSPRTGASYGYTF.

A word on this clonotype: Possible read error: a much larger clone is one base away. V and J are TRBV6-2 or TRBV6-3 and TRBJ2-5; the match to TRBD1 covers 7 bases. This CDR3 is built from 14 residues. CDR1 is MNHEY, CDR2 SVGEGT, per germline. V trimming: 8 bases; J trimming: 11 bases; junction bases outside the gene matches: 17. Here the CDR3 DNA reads TGTGCCAGCGAGCCACCAGGGACAGTCTATGAGCAGTACTTC. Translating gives CASEPPGTVYEQYF.

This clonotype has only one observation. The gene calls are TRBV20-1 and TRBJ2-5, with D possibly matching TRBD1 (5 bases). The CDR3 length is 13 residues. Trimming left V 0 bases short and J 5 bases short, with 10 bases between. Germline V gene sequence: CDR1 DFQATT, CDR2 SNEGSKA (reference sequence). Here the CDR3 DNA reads TGCAGTGCTAGAGAAGGTGGGGCTGAGACCCAGTACTTC. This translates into CSAREGGAETQYF.

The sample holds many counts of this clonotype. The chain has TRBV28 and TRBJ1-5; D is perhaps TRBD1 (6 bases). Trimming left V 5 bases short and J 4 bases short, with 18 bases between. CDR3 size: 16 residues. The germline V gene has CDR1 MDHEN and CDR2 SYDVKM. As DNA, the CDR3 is TGTGCCAGCAGTACGCCGGAGGGGGGAGAAAATCAGCCCCAGCATTTT. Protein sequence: CASSTPEGGENQPQHF. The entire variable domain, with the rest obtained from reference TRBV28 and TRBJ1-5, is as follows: DVKVTQSSRYLVKRTGEKVFLECVQDMDHENMFWYRQDPGLGLRLIYFSYDVKMKEKGDIPEGYSVSREKKERFSLILESASTNQTSMYLCASSTPEGGENQPQHFGDGTRLSIL.

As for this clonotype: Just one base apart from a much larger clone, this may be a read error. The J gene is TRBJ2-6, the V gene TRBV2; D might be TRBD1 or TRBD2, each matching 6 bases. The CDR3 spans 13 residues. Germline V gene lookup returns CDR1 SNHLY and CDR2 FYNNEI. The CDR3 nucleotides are TGTGCCAGAACAGGGTCGGGGGTCAACGTCCTGACTTTC. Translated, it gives CARTGSGVNVLTF.

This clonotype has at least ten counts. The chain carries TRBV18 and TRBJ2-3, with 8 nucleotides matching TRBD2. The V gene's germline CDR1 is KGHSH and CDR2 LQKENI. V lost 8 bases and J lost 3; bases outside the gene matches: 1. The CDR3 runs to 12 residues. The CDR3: CASREGTDTQYF. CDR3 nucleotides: TGTGCCAGCCGGGAGGGTACAGATACGCAGTATTTT.

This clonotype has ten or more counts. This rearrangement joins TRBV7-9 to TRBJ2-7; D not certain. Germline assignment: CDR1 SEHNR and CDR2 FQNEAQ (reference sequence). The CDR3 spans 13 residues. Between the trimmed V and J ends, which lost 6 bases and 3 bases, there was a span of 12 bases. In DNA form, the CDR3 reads TGTGCCAGCAGTCGTGGTAGCTTCTACGAGCAGTACTTC. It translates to CASSRGSFYEQYF.

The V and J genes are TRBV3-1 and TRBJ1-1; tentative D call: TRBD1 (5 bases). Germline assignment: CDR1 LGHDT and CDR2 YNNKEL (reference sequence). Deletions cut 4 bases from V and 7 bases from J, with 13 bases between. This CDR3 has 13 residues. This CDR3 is CASSLAEGDEAFF. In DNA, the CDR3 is TGTGCCAGCAGCCTAGCCGAAGGGGATGAAGCTTTCTTT.